This T cell receptor beta chain was retrieved from a study of technical replicates of blood from several donors (dated by TCRdb to about 2017). This clone has just a few counts. It lacks a known antigen. One base away there is no much larger clone; base qualities are not given. Trimming accounts for 5 bases at V and 6 bases at J, while the number of junction bases matched to no gene is 9. The germline V gene specifies SQVTM as CDR1 and ANQGSEA as CDR2. The CDR3 spans 14 residues, from the cysteine through the phenylalanine. This entry keeps only the CDR3 DNA: 42 bases, framed from base 1. Libraries came from the immunoSEQ multiplex PCR assay. What TCRdb holds here is the immuneACCESS table cut down to in-frame rearrangements. Part of the clones is not present; checked against another copy, under half of the missing clones reflect an unresolved V gene, and the others are unexplained. Counted in this sample were more than 70,000 clones; 75% to 95% of them appeared once. The biggest ten clones account for approximately 0.27% of the sample.

This clonotype originated in a human donor in good health. Material: T cells isolated from PBMCs. The rearranged chain carries TRBV29-1 and TRBJ2-7; TRBD2 lines up with 11 middle nucleotides. The CDR3 corresponds to CSVSNSGRAAEQYF. At the DNA level, the sequence is TGCAGCGTTTCGAATAGCGGGAGGGCTGCCGAGCAGTACTTC.